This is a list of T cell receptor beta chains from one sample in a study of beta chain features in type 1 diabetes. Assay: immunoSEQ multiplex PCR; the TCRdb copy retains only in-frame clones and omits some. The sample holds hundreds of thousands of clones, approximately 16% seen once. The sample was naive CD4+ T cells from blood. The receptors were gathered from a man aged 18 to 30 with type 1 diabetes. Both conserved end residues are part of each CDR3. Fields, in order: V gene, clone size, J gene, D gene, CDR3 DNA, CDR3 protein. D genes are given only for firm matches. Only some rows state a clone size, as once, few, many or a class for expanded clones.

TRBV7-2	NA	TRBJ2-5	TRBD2	TGTGCCAGCAGGAGTGCGGGGGGGCCATGGCAAGAGACCCAGTACTTC	CASRSAGGPWQETQYF
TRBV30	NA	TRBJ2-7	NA	TGTGCCTGGAGTGTAACGGGTAGAGAGCAGTACTTC	CAWSVTGREQYF
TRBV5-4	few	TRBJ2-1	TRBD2	TGTGCCAGCAGCGAAACTAGCGGGGGCCCCTCAGGGAATGAGCAGTTCTTC	CASSETSGGPSGNEQFF
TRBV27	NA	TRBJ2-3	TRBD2	TGTGCCAGCTCCCTTAGCGGGAGGGCCGGCGGAGATACGCAGTATTTT	CASSLSGRAGGDTQYF
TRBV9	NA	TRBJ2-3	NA	TGTGCCAGCAGCGTAGACGCGGGTCGGGCTAGGGATACGCAGTATTTT	CASSVDAGRARDTQYF
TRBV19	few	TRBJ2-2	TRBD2	TGTGCCAGTATCAGCCAAGCGGGGCACACCGGGGAGCTGTTTTTT	CASISQAGHTGELFF
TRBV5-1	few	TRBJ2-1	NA	TGCGCCAGCAGCTTGGTAAGGGGTGAGCAGTTCTTC	CASSLVRGEQFF
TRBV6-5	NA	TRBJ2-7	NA	TGTGCCAGCAGTTATTCCCAATCGACTCACTCCTACGAGCAGTACTTC	CASSYSQSTHSYEQYF
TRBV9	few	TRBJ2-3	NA	TGTGCCAGCAGCGTAGCCGGGGGGCGAATAGATACGCAGTATTTT	CASSVAGGRIDTQYF
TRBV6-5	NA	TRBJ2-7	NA	TGTGCCAGCAGTTATTTACGGGGAGTAAGCTACGAGCAGTACTTC	CASSYLRGVSYEQYF
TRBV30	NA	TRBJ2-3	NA	TGTGCCGGCGGGGGCCACCCGGCGCAGTATTTT	CAGGGHPAQYF
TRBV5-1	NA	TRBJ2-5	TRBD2	TGCGCCAGCAGCTCCGACGGGAGGGGAGACCAAGAGACCCAGTACTTC	CASSSDGRGDQETQYF
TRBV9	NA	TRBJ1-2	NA	TGTGCCAGCAGCACTACAGGGTCCTATGGCTACACCTTC	CASSTTGSYGYTF
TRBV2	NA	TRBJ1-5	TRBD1	TGTGCCAGCAGTGGTCTGGGACAGGGCAATCAGCCCCAGCATTTT	CASSGLGQGNQPQHF
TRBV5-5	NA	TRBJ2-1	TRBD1	TGTGCCAGCAGCTGGACAGGGGGGAGGAATGAGCAGTTCTTC	CASSWTGGRNEQFF
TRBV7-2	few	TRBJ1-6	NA	TGTGCCAGCAGCTCAGGACAGTTCTATAATTCACCCCTCCACTTT	CASSSGQFYNSPLHF
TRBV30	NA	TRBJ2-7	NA	TGTGCCTGGAGCCCCCACGAGACCCTAGGCGAGCAGTACTTC	CAWSPHETLGEQYF
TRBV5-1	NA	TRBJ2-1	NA	TGCGCCAGCAGCTTGGACCGAGCCTACAATGAGCAGTTCTTC	CASSLDRAYNEQFF
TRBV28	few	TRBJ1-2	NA	TGTGCCAGCAGGAACACAGGGAATTCTGGCTACACCTTC	CASRNTGNSGYTF
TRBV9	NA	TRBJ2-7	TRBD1	TGTGCCAGCAGCATCGGGACAGGGTATCGCGAGCAGTACTTC	CASSIGTGYREQYF
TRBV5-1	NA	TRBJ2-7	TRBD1	TGCGCCAGCAGCCCGGGACAGCGCTACGAGCAGTACTTC	CASSPGQRYEQYF
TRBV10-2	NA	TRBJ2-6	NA	TGCGCCAGCACTGACGGGTCCTCTGGGGCCAACGTCCTGACTTTC	CASTDGSSGANVLTF
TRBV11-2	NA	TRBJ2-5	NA	TGTGCCAGCAGCCAGGGGACATCCAGGAGGGAGACCCAGTACTTC	CASSQGTSRRETQYF
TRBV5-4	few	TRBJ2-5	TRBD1	TGTGCCAGCAGCTTGGGACAGGGGGCCTGGGAGACCCAGTACTTC	CASSLGQGAWETQYF
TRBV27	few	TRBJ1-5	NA	TGTGCCAGCAGTCCCGACTTGCCTAATCAGCCCCAGCATTTT	CASSPDLPNQPQHF
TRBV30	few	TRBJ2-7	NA	TGTGCCTGGAGTGTAAGGGGGTACTACGAGCAGTACTTC	CAWSVRGYYEQYF
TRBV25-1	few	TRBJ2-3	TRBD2	TGTGCCAGCAGTGAGGCGGGACGGGAGGTAGATACGCAGTATTTT	CASSEAGREVDTQYF
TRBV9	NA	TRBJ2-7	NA	TGTGCCAGCAGCGTAGCGTCCGGACAGAGTCGGGACGAGCAGTACTTC	CASSVASGQSRDEQYF
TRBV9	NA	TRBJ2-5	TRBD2	TGTGCCAGCAGCGACCGGGGCGGGAGGCAACAAGAGACCCAGTACTTC	CASSDRGGRQQETQYF
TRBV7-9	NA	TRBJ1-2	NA	TGTGCCAGCAGCCAAACAGGGAACGATGGCTACACCTTC	CASSQTGNDGYTF
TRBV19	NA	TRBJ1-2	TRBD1	TGTGCCAGTAGTCGGGCGTTAGGGACAGGGGACGGCTACACCTTC	CASSRALGTGDGYTF
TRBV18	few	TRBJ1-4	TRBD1	TGTGCCAGCTCACCACGGGACAGCGATAATGAAAAACTGTTTTTT	CASSPRDSDNEKLFF
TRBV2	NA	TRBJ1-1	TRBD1	TGTGCCAGCAGTTTGGACAGGACTGAAGCTTTCTTT	CASSLDRTEAFF
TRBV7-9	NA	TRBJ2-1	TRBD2	TGTGCCACCAAGGGACTAGCGGGCAACAATGAGCAGTTCTTC	CATKGLAGNNEQFF
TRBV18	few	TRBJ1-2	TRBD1	TGTGCCAGCTCACCACCGTGGGACAGGGGACGTGGCTACACCTTC	CASSPPWDRGRGYTF
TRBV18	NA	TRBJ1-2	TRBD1	TGTGCCAGCTCACCGGCTCGAGGGGGCAATGACTATGGCTACACCTTC	CASSPARGGNDYGYTF
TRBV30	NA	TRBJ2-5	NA	TGTGCCTGGAGCGGGGGGACAAAAGAGACCCAGTACTTC	CAWSGGTKETQYF
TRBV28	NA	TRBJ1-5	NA	TGTGCCAGCAGTTTATGGTTTATTGCGAGTGTGAGCAATCAGCCCCAGCATTTT	CASSLWFIASVSNQPQHF